A selection of T cell receptor beta chains follows, all from one sample in a study of T-cell memory formation after mild COVID-19. TCRdb processed the 5' RACE reads anew with MiXCR; each CDR3 protein has one entry. The table includes some 300,000 distinct CDR3 sequences, 15% to 20% detected once. The sequencing input was PBMCs or a T cell subset sorted from them (not recorded which). Receptors were obtained from a man aged 18 to 30 who had mild COVID-19 (a few samples of this study predate the infection). Cell type and time point are not known. CDR3s include the opening cysteine and the closing phenylalanine or tryptophan. Fields, in order: clone size, D gene, V gene, J gene, CDR3 protein, CDR3 DNA. D genes are given only for firm matches. The size of a clone is reported for some rows only, either as once, few or many, or as a class for expanded clones.

size: -
D: -
V: TRBV7-2
J: TRBJ2-7
CDR3: CASSPDRPYEQYF
DNA: TGTGCCAGCAGCCCGGACAGACCCTACGAGCAGTACTTC

size: -
D: -
V: TRBV18
J: TRBJ2-7
CDR3: CASSPDMDYEQYF
DNA: TGTGCCAGCTCACCGGACATGGACTACGAGCAGTACTTC

size: -
D: -
V: TRBV6-5
J: TRBJ2-2
CDR3: CASSYTDRNTGELFF
DNA: TGTGCCAGCAGTTACACGGACAGGAACACCGGGGAGCTGTTTTTT

size: -
D: -
V: TRBV5-1
J: TRBJ1-2
CDR3: CASTRGHGYTF
DNA: TGCGCCAGCACCCGGGGGCATGGCTACACCTTC

size: -
D: -
V: TRBV4-3
J: TRBJ1-2
CDR3: CASSQDSESSYGYTF
DNA: TGCGCCAGCAGCCAAGACTCAGAGAGTAGCTATGGCTACACCTTC

size: -
D: -
V: TRBV14
J: TRBJ2-1
CDR3: CASGRGSEQFF
DNA: TGTGCCAGCGGTCGGGGAAGTGAGCAGTTCTTC

size: many
D: TRBD1
V: TRBV18
J: TRBJ2-5
CDR3: CASSRRTGEEETQYF
DNA: TGTGCCAGCTCACGTCGGACAGGGGAGGAAGAGACCCAGTACTTC

size: -
D: TRBD1
V: TRBV7-8
J: TRBJ1-1
CDR3: CASSLGDRGPREAFF
DNA: TGTGCCAGCAGCTTAGGGGACAGGGGGCCCCGTGAAGCTTTCTTT

size: few
D: -
V: TRBV5-1
J: TRBJ2-2
CDR3: CASSLEASGELFF
DNA: TGCGCCAGCAGCTTGGAGGCATCTGGGGAGCTGTTTTTT

size: -
D: -
V: TRBV7-9
J: TRBJ1-1
CDR3: CASSLTRGGTEAFF
DNA: TGTGCCAGCAGCCTAACCAGAGGCGGCACTGAAGCTTTCTTT

size: -
D: TRBD2
V: TRBV29-1
J: TRBJ2-1
CDR3: CSADKRGDYNEQFF
DNA: TGCAGCGCGGACAAGCGGGGGGACTATAATGAGCAGTTCTTC

size: few
D: TRBD2
V: TRBV6-2/TRBV6-3
J: TRBJ2-1
CDR3: CASNEAGGPYNEQFF
DNA: TGTGCCAGCAACGAAGCGGGGGGGCCCTACAATGAGCAGTTCTTC

size: -
D: -
V: TRBV19
J: TRBJ1-5
CDR3: CASTRGGLGNQPQHF
DNA: TGTGCCAGTACCCGGGGGGGGCTAGGGAATCAGCCCCAGCATTTT

size: -
D: -
V: TRBV6-1
J: TRBJ2-5
CDR3: CASSEGAGHETQYF
DNA: TGTGCCAGCAGTGAAGGGGCGGGCCACGAGACCCAGTACTTC